These T cell receptor beta chains were read from a single sample in a study of cytomegalovirus exposure and HLA in healthy donors. The assay was immunoSEQ multiplex PCR, and TCRdb's table has in-frame clones only and misses some. The table lists fewer than 110,000 clones, roughly 70% of them singletons, with 14% in the top ten. The sample taken for sequencing was PBMCs. All receptors come from a woman in her thirties or forties in good health and CMV-seropositive. Each CDR3 is given with its conserved first and last residue. A D gene is named only where the DNA matches it firmly. Not every row has a clone size; where given, it reads once, few, many or a size class.

size: .; V: TRBV5-1; D: TRBD1; J: TRBJ1-4; DNA: TGCGCCAGCAGCCCGCAGGGGGCGTCGGGCGAAAAACTGTTTTTT; CDR3: CASSPQGASGEKLFF
size: once; V: TRBV5-8; D: .; J: TRBJ1-6; DNA: TGTGCCAGCAGCTTGGCAGGGCGTCAGTTGAATTCACCCCTCCACTTT; CDR3: CASSLAGRQLNSPLHF
size: .; V: TRBV20-1; D: .; J: TRBJ2-1; DNA: TGCAGTGCTAGAGATGTAGTCGAGCAGTTCTTC; CDR3: CSARDVVEQFF
size: .; V: TRBV9; D: TRBD1; J: TRBJ1-2; DNA: TGTGCCAGCAGCTCGGGACAGGGTTATGTTAACTATGGCTACACCTTC; CDR3: CASSSGQGYVNYGYTF
size: .; V: TRBV29-1; D: TRBD2; J: TRBJ2-3; DNA: TGCAGCGTTTCTAGCGGGGAATCCACAGATACGCAGTATTTT; CDR3: CSVSSGESTDTQYF
size: .; V: TRBV2; D: .; J: TRBJ1-5; DNA: TGTGCCAGCAATAAGGGGGTTAATCAGCCCCAGCATTTT; CDR3: CASNKGVNQPQHF
size: .; V: TRBV10-3; D: .; J: TRBJ1-1; DNA: TGTGCCATCAGCCAACCCCAGGGAGGAGGGACTGAAGCTTTCTTT; CDR3: CAISQPQGGGTEAFF
size: .; V: TRBV25-1; D: .; J: TRBJ1-2; DNA: TGTGCCAGCAGTGAATATTTCCAGGGTGCCTATGGCTACACCTTC; CDR3: CASSEYFQGAYGYTF
size: .; V: TRBV7-2; D: TRBD2; J: TRBJ2-5; DNA: TGTGCCAGCAGCCCTAGCGGACAAGAGACCCAGTACTTC; CDR3: CASSPSGQETQYF
size: .; V: TRBV2; D: TRBD1; J: TRBJ2-7; DNA: TGTGCCAGCAAGACTTGGGACAGGGGCTCCTACGAGCAGTACTTC; CDR3: CASKTWDRGSYEQYF
size: .; V: TRBV6-5; D: .; J: TRBJ2-3; DNA: TGTGCCAGCAGACTCAGGGAAGGGGGCACAGATACGCAGTATTTT; CDR3: CASRLREGGTDTQYF
size: .; V: TRBV5-1; D: TRBD1; J: TRBJ1-2; DNA: TGCGCCAGCAGCTTGGGACAGGGGACTACTAACTATGGCTACACCTTC; CDR3: CASSLGQGTTNYGYTF
size: .; V: TRBV5-4; D: .; J: TRBJ1-2; DNA: TGTGCCAGCAACCTACAGGGCCAAAACTATGGCTACACCTTC; CDR3: CASNLQGQNYGYTF
size: few; V: TRBV18; D: .; J: TRBJ1-2; DNA: TGTGCCAGCTCACCTGGGCAGGAGGAGTATGGCTACACCTTC; CDR3: CASSPGQEEYGYTF
size: .; V: TRBV4-1; D: .; J: TRBJ1-1; DNA: TGCGCCAGCAGCCAAGATCAAAGGACAGACCGTAGGACTGAAGCTTTCTTT; CDR3: CASSQDQRTDRRTEAFF
size: few; V: TRBV29-1; D: .; J: TRBJ1-4; DNA: TGCAGCGTTGCGAGGGATGAAAAACTGTTTTTT; CDR3: CSVARDEKLFF
size: .; V: TRBV30; D: .; J: TRBJ1-2; DNA: TGTGCCTGGGGCAGGGACTATGGCTACACCTTC; CDR3: CAWGRDYGYTF
size: .; V: TRBV2; D: .; J: TRBJ2-3; DNA: TGTGCCAGCAGTGACCGGACAAGGAGAGATACGCAGTATTTT; CDR3: CASSDRTRRDTQYF
size: .; V: TRBV27; D: TRBD1; J: TRBJ2-7; DNA: TGTGCCAGCAGTCACCTCCAGGGGGTTGTGTACGAGCAGTACTTC; CDR3: CASSHLQGVVYEQYF
size: .; V: TRBV18; D: .; J: TRBJ1-6; DNA: TGTGCCAGCTCACCTCCAGGGGTTGATAATTCACCCCTCCACTTT; CDR3: CASSPPGVDNSPLHF
size: .; V: TRBV5-1; D: TRBD1; J: TRBJ1-1; DNA: TGCGCCAGCAGCTTGGGGGGACAGGATGATTTCTTT; CDR3: CASSLGGQDDFF
size: few; V: TRBV18; D: .; J: TRBJ2-3; DNA: TGTGCCAGCTCACCACGAGGAAGTACGCAGTATTTT; CDR3: CASSPRGSTQYF
size: .; V: TRBV14; D: TRBD1; J: TRBJ1-1; DNA: TGTGCCAGCAGCCAGAGGACAGGGTGGAACACTGAAGCTTTCTTT; CDR3: CASSQRTGWNTEAFF
size: .; V: TRBV9; D: TRBD1; J: TRBJ2-5; DNA: TGTGCCAGCAGCCCCGGGACAGGGGTAGGGGCGGTCCAAGAGACCCAGTACTTC; CDR3: CASSPGTGVGAVQETQYF
size: .; V: TRBV7-2; D: .; J: TRBJ1-1; DNA: TGTGCCAGCAGCCCCGAGCGGTACAGGAACACTGAAGCTTTCTTT; CDR3: CASSPERYRNTEAFF
size: .; V: TRBV6-6; D: .; J: TRBJ2-1; DNA: TGTGCCAGCAGTCCCGGGACTTTCTACAATGAGCAGTTCTTC; CDR3: CASSPGTFYNEQFF
size: .; V: TRBV6-1; D: .; J: TRBJ2-7; DNA: TGTGCCAGCAGTGAAGGGACGGGGGACCACGAGCAGTACTTC; CDR3: CASSEGTGDHEQYF
size: few; V: TRBV30; D: TRBD1; J: TRBJ1-2; DNA: TGTGCCTGGAGTACAGGGGTGAGGAATGGCTACACCTTC; CDR3: CAWSTGVRNGYTF
size: .; V: TRBV6-5; D: .; J: TRBJ1-5; DNA: TGTGCCAGCAGTTCCGGACAGTTTCAGCCCCAGCATTTT; CDR3: CASSSGQFQPQHF
size: .; V: TRBV7-9; D: TRBD1; J: TRBJ1-2; DNA: TGTGCCAGCAGCTTAGCTGGGACAGGGGGGAATGGCTACACCTTC; CDR3: CASSLAGTGGNGYTF
size: .; V: TRBV4-2; D: TRBD1; J: TRBJ1-1; DNA: TGTGCCAGCAGCGTACAGGGGGACACTGAAGCTTTCTTT; CDR3: CASSVQGDTEAFF
size: .; V: TRBV5-1; D: .; J: TRBJ2-7; DNA: TGCGCCAGCAGCTTTAAGGGTGAAGCGGACGAGCAGTACTTC; CDR3: CASSFKGEADEQYF
size: .; V: TRBV5-1; D: TRBD1; J: TRBJ2-7; DNA: TGCGCCAGCAGCCAAGGACAGGGGCCTCTCCACGAGCAGTACTTC; CDR3: CASSQGQGPLHEQYF
size: few; V: TRBV5-1; D: .; J: TRBJ1-5; DNA: TGCGCCAGCAGCGACGGGGTTAGCAATCAGCCCCAGCATTTT; CDR3: CASSDGVSNQPQHF
size: .; V: TRBV30; D: .; J: TRBJ2-6; DNA: TGTGCCCAGGTACTCTCTGGGGCCAACGTCCTGACTTTC; CDR3: CAQVLSGANVLTF
size: .; V: TRBV7-8; D: .; J: TRBJ1-5; DNA: TGTGCCAGCAGCTCCAGTAATAGCAATCAGCCCCAGCATTTT; CDR3: CASSSSNSNQPQHF
size: once; V: TRBV5-4; D: .; J: TRBJ2-3; DNA: TGTGCCAGCAGCTTGGAGCCAGGGGAGGGGACAGATACGCAGTATTTT; CDR3: CASSLEPGEGTDTQYF
size: .; V: TRBV19; D: .; J: TRBJ1-5; DNA: TGTGCCAGTAGTACAGGGCGTCAGCCCCAGCATTTT; CDR3: CASSTGRQPQHF
size: .; V: TRBV9; D: TRBD2; J: TRBJ2-7; DNA: TGTGCCAGCAGCGCCTCTCCGGCGGGGGCCTACGAGCAGTACTTC; CDR3: CASSASPAGAYEQYF
size: .; V: TRBV29-1; D: TRBD1; J: TRBJ2-7; DNA: TGCAGCGCCGCGACAGGGGACTACGAGCAGTACTTC; CDR3: CSAATGDYEQYF
size: few; V: TRBV6-5; D: .; J: TRBJ2-2; DNA: TGTGCCAGCAGTTATGTCGATCACACAGGCTTCGGGGAGCTGTTTTTT; CDR3: CASSYVDHTGFGELFF
size: once; V: TRBV7-9; D: TRBD1; J: TRBJ1-4; DNA: TGTGCCAGCAGCGCCGGGACAGGGGATGAAAAACTGTTTTTT; CDR3: CASSAGTGDEKLFF